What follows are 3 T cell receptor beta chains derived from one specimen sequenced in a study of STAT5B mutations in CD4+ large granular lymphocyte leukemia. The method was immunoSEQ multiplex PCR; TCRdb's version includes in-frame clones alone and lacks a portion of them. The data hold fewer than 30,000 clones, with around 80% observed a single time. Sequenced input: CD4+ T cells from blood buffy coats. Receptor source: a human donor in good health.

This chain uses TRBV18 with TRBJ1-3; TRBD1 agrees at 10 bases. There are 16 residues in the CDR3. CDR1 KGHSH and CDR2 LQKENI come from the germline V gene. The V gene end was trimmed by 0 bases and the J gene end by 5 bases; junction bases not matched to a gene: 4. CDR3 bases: TGTGCCAGCTCACCACCGGGGACAGGGGCTAGAAACACCATATATTTT. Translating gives CASSPPGTGARNTIYF.

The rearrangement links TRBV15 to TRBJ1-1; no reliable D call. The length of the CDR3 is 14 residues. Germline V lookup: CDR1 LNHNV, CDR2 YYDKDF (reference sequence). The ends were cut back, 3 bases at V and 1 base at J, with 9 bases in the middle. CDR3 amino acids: CATSRAPENTEAFF. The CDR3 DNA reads TGTGCCACCAGCAGGGCTCCGGAGAACACTGAAGCTTTCTTT.

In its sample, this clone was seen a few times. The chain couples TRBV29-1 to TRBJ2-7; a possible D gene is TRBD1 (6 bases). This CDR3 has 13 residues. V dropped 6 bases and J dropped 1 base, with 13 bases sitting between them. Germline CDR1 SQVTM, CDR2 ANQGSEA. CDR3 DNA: TGCAGCGTCCAACAGGGTGGATCCTACGAGCAGTACTTC. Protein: CSVQQGGSYEQYF.